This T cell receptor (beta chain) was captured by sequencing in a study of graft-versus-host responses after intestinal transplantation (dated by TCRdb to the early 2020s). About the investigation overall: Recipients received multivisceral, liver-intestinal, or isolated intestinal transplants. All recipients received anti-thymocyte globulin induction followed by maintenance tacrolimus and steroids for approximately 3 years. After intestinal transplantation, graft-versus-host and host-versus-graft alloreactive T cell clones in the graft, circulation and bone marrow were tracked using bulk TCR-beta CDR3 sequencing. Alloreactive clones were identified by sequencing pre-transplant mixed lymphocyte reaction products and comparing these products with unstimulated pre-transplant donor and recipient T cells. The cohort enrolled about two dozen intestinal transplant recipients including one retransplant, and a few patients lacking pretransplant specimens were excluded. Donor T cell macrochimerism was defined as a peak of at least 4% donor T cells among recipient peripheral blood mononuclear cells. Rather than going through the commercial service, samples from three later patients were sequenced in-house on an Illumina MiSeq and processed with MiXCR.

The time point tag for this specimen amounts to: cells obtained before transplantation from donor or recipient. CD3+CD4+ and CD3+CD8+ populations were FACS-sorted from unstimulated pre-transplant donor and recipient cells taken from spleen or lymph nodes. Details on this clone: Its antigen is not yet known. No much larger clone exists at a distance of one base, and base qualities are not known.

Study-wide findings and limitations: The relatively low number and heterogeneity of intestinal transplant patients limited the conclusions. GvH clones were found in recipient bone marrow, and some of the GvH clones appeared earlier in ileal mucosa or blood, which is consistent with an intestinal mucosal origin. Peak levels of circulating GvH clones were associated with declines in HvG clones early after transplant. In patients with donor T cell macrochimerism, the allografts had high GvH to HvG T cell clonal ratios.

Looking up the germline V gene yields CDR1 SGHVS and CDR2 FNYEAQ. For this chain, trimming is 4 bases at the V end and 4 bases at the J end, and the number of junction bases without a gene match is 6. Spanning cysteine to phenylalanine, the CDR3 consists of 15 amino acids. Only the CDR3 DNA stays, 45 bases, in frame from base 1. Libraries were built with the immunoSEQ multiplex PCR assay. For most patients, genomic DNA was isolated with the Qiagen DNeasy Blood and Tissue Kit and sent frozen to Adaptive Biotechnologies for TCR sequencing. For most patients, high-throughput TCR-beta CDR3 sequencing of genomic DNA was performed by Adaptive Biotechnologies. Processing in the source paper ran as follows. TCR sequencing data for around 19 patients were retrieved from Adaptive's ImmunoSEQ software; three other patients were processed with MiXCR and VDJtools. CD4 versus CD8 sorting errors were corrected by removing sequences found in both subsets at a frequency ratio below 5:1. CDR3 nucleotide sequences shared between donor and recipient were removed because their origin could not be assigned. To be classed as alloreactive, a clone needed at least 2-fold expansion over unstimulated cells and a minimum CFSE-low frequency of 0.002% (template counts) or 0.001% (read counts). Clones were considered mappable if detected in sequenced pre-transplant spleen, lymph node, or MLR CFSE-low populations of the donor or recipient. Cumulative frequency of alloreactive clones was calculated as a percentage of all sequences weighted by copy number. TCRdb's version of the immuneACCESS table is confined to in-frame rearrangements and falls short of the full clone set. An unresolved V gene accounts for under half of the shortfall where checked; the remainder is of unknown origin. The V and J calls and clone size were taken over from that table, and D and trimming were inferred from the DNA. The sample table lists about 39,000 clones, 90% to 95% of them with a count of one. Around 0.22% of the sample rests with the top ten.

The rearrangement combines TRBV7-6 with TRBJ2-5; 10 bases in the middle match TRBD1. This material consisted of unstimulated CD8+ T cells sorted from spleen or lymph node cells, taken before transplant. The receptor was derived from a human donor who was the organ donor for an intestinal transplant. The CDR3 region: CASSYGTGVGETQYF. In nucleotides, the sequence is TGTGCCAGCAGCTACGGGACAGGGGTGGGAGAGACCCAGTACTTC.